Listed here are 27 T cell receptor beta chains from one sample, sequenced in a study of blood T cells in healthy people across ages. The second PCR ran about 7 to 12 cycles with a sample-barcoded 5' primer and J-beta primers. TCRdb used MiXCR to reprocess the 5' RACE reads, holding one entry per CDR3 protein. The table shows about 1.6 million distinct CDR3 sequences, with about 35% occurring only once. The sample was blood. These TCRs come from a woman under 40 in good health.

This clonotype was seen more than once but under ten times. The chain joins TRBV2 to TRBJ2-3; 8 bases match TRBD1. V dropped 6 bases and J dropped 1; count of bases not matched to a gene: 3. There are 14 residues in the CDR3. Germline lookup yields CDR1 SNHLY and CDR2 FYNNEI. The CDR3 protein is CASRGTGRTDTQYF. The CDR3 region has the DNA TGTGCCAGCAGGGGGACAGGCCGCACAGATACGCAGTATTTT.

This clonotype has a handful of counts. The chain couples TRBV20-1 to TRBJ2-1; D remains unclear. Germline V gene data show CDR1 as DFQATT and CDR2 as SNEGSKA (reference sequence). The CDR3 length is 11 residues. Trimming removed 5 bases at V and 8 bases at J, with 10 bases between. CDR3 nucleotide sequence: TGCAGTGCTCCCCTCCTCTATGAGCAGTTCTTC. Amino acid sequence: CSAPLLYEQFF.

This chain uses TRBV29-1 with TRBJ1-1; a weak D match, TRBD1 (6 bases). This CDR3 has 13 residues. Germline assignment: CDR1 SQVTM and CDR2 ANQGSEA. V was pared by 6 bases and J by 5 bases, with 16 bases between. The CDR3 DNA follows: TGCAGCGTCACAGGGCGGGGGAGGACTGAAGCTTTCTTT. Translating it yields CSVTGRGRTEAFF.

This clonotype has only a few counts. This chain uses TRBV10-3 with TRBJ1-1; tentative D call: TRBD1 (6 bases). CDR1 and CDR2 from the germline V gene are ENHRY and SYGVKD. The CDR3 loop spans 14 amino acids. With 0 bases removed from V and 5 bases from J, the gap between germline ends came to 10 bases. The CDR3 DNA sequence: TGTGCCATCAGTGAGTCGCCAGGGGTAACTGAAGCTTTCTTT. Translated: CAISESPGVTEAFF.

In the case of this clonotype: A junction boundary mismatches the germline segment, possibly from a read error. The rearrangement uses TRBV4-2 and TRBJ1-5; D call uncertain. CDR1 is LGHNA, CDR2 YNFKEQ, per germline. The CDR3 runs 15 residues. The CDR3 protein is CTSSQDRRGNQPQHF. The CDR3 DNA reads TGTACCAGCAGCCAAGATCGTAGGGGCAATCAGCCCCAGCATTTT.

V gene TRBV28 combines with J gene TRBJ2-5; D might be TRBD2 (6 bases). The ends were cut back, 8 bases at V and 3 bases at J, with 19 bases in the middle. The CDR3 covers 15 residues. The germline CDR1 and CDR2 sequences are MDHEN and SYDVKM. CDR3 in amino acids: CASVTLGGKEETQYF. The CDR3 nucleotides read TGTGCCAGCGTGACGCTCGGAGGGAAAGAAGAGACCCAGTACTTC.

A remark on this clonotype: This may stem from a read error, because a much larger clone lies one nucleotide away. This chain connects TRBV13 to TRBJ2-5; D is unclear. The CDR3 consists of 12 residues. CDR1 and CDR2 (germline): PRHDT, FYEKMQ (reference sequence). DNA of the CDR3: TGTGCCGGCAGCTCGTCGTGGGAGACCCAGTACTTC. Translation: CAGSSSWETQYF.

The chain combines TRBV19 with TRBJ2-1; possibly TRBD2 for D (6 bases). The CDR3 runs 15 residues. Germline V gene sequence: CDR1 LNHDA, CDR2 SQIVND (reference sequence). Deletions cut 6 bases from V and 3 bases from J, with 15 bases between. The CDR3 DNA sequence: TGTGCCAGTAGACTTTCCGGGGGTAACTACAATGAGCAGTTCTTC. It specifies CASRLSGGNYNEQFF.

V usage is TRBV28 and J usage is TRBJ1-2, with a tentative D call TRBD1 (6 bases). Germline V gene data show CDR1 as MDHEN and CDR2 as SYDVKM. The CDR3 loop spans 14 amino acids. Trimming took 3 bases from V and 8 from J, leaving 16 bases between them. CDR3 region: CASSFRGGAKGYTF. The CDR3 DNA is TGTGCCAGCAGTTTTCGAGGGGGGGCGAAGGGCTACACCTTC.

This clonotype was detected only once. The CDR3 DNA sequence: TGTGCCAGCAGCTCAAATGTAGGGGGGGGGATATACAATGAGCAGTTCTTC. Residues: CASSSNVGGGIYNEQFF. The chain couples TRBV3-1 to TRBJ2-1, with D possibly being TRBD2 (7 bases). Trimming took 5 bases from V and 4 from J, leaving 21 bases between them. Germline assignment: CDR1 LGHDT and CDR2 YNNKEL (reference sequence). CDR3 size: 17 residues.

This clonotype was seen a handful of times. The gene calls are TRBV15 and TRBJ2-1, with D unclear. Trimming left V 1 base short and J 0 bases short, with 7 bases between. This CDR3 is 15 amino acids long. Germline V gene sequence: CDR1 LNHNV, CDR2 YYDKDF (reference sequence). Here the CDR3 reads CATSRGSGSYNEQFF. In DNA, the CDR3 is TGTGCCACCAGCAGAGGTTCAGGCTCCTACAATGAGCAGTTCTTC.

This clonotype was counted only a few times. The V and J genes are TRBV10-2 and TRBJ2-1; D not certain. Per germline, CDR1 WSHSY and CDR2 SAAADI. The CDR3 is 13 amino acids. Trimming stripped 2 bases from V and 1 base from J, with 3 bases between. CDR3 DNA: TGCGCCAGCAGTGAGGTATCCTACAATGAGCAGTTCTTC. Translating it yields CASSEVSYNEQFF.

This clonotype was counted between two and nine times. This chain uses TRBV14 with TRBJ1-4, with 7 bases fitting TRBD1. CDR1 is SGHDN, CDR2 FVKESK, per germline. V lost 1 base, J lost 6 bases, and 2 bases stayed unmatched. The CDR3 totals 14 residues. Here the CDR3 reads CASSQVQGHEKLFF. The CDR3 nucleotides read TGTGCCAGCAGCCAAGTACAGGGGCATGAAAAACTGTTTTTT. Full variable domain (remainder filled in from reference TRBV14 and TRBJ1-4): EAGVTQFPSHSVIEKGQTVTLRCDPISGHDNLYWYRRVMGKEIKFLLHFVKESKQDESGMPNNRFLAERTGGTYSTLKVQPAELEDSGVYFCASSQVQGHEKLFFGSGTQLSVL.

Points on this clonotype: Likely a read error: the CDR3 ends without its conserved phenylalanine or tryptophan. The genes are TRBV5-1 and TRBJ2-7, with 8 bases matching TRBD2. Germline V CDR1 and CDR2: SGHRS, YFSETQ. Trimming took 0 bases from V and 6 from J; bases not matched to a gene: 5. The CDR3 has 14 residues. The CDR3 nucleotides read TGCGCCAGCAGCTTGGGTAGCGGGAAGGGCGAGCAGTACTGC. Protein sequence: CASSLGSGKGEQYC.

The sample holds a few counts of this clonotype. This chain links TRBV28 with TRBJ1-2; D is possibly TRBD1 (6 bases). With 6 bases removed from V and 5 bases from J, the gap between germline ends came to 16 bases. Germline V gives CDR1 MDHEN, CDR2 SYDVKM. CDR3 length: 14 amino acids. The CDR3, as DNA: TGTGCCAGCAGGCCCACAGGGCGCGGATATGGCTACACCTTC. Translated: CASRPTGRGYGYTF.

V is TRBV27 and J is TRBJ2-7, with D unresolved. Per germline, CDR1 MNHEY and CDR2 SMNVEV (reference sequence). V was shortened by 4 bases and J by 2 bases, with 9 bases between the two germline ends. The CDR3 is 13 amino acids. CDR3 region: CASSSVVAYEQYF. DNA of the CDR3: TGTGCCAGCAGTTCCGTGGTAGCCTACGAGCAGTACTTC.

This clonotype appeared a few times. This chain uses TRBV5-1 with TRBJ2-7; 11 bases line up with TRBD2. The CDR3 sequence is 14 residues long. The V segment lost 5 bases and the J segment 5 bases; nucleotides outside the gene matches: 6. Germline values: CDR1 SGHRS, CDR2 YFSETQ. The CDR3 loop reads CASSTTSGSDEQYF. The CDR3, as DNA: TGCGCCAGCAGTACTACTAGCGGGAGCGACGAGCAGTACTTC.

The chain is built from TRBV20-1 and TRBJ1-2; tentative D call: TRBD1 (5 bases). The germline gives CDR1 DFQATT, CDR2 SNEGSKA (reference sequence). With 2 bases removed from V and 7 bases from J, the gap between germline ends came to 11 bases. There are 12 residues in the CDR3. This CDR3 is CSARPGASGYTF. The CDR3 nucleotides are TGCAGTGCTAGACCTGGGGCAAGTGGCTACACCTTC.

The chain carries TRBV6-1 and TRBJ2-7, with a tentative D call TRBD1 (6 bases). Trimming pared 6 bases from V and 3 bases from J, leaving 15 bases between. This CDR3 has 14 residues. CDR1 and CDR2 (germline): MNHNS, SASEGT. In DNA form, the CDR3 reads TGTGCCAGCAGAACAGGGAGATTTATCTACGAGCAGTACTTC. Translated, it gives CASRTGRFIYEQYF.

A few counts support this clonotype. J is TRBJ2-3 and V is TRBV20-1; TRBD2 matches 9 bases. The length of the CDR3 is 14 residues. Germline V gene lookup returns CDR1 DFQATT and CDR2 SNEGSKA (reference sequence). With 3 bases clipped from V and 5 bases from J, the junction kept 6 bases outside the gene matches. The DNA of the CDR3 is TGCAGTGCTAGGACTAGCGGTATTTTAGATACGCAGTATTTT. This translates into CSARTSGILDTQYF.

The chain joins TRBV7-9 to TRBJ2-1, with 7 positions matching TRBD2. V dropped 4 bases and J dropped 8; count of bases not matched to a gene: 5. The CDR3 contains 13 residues. CDR1 is SEHNR and CDR2 is FQNEAQ in the germline V gene (reference sequence). The CDR3 sequence: CASSSAGRDEQFF. The CDR3 DNA sequence: TGTGCCAGCAGCTCAGCGGGAAGAGATGAGCAGTTCTTC. Using reference TRBV7-9 and TRBJ2-1 for the parts outside the CDR3, the full variable domain is DTGVSQNPRHKITKRGQNVTFRCDPISEHNRLYWYRQTLGQGPEFLTYFQNEAQLEKSRLLSDRFSAERPKGSFSTLEIQRTEQGDSAMYLCASSSAGRDEQFFGPGTRLTVL.

The chain carries TRBV6-6 and TRBJ1-1; 9 nucleotides agree with TRBD1. Germline lookup yields CDR1 MNHNY and CDR2 SVGAGI (reference sequence). V lost 6 bases to trimming and J lost 3 bases; unmatched junction nucleotides: 8. The CDR3 consists of 15 residues. This CDR3 reads CASSDPGQGHTEAFF. CDR3 nucleotides: TGTGCCAGCAGCGATCCGGGACAGGGACACACTGAAGCTTTCTTT.

In its sample, this clonotype was seen a few times. J is TRBJ2-1 and V is TRBV27; D is unresolved. The CDR3 sequence is 16 residues long. Germline V gene lookup returns CDR1 MNHEY and CDR2 SMNVEV (reference sequence). Trimming left V 7 bases short and J 1 base short, with 17 bases between. Written as DNA, the CDR3 is TGTGCCAGCACTCTAGACCGGCTAACTTCCTACAATGAGCAGTTCTTC. Protein: CASTLDRLTSYNEQFF.

Notes on this clonotype: Compared with germline, one end of the junction differs, possibly owing to a read error. The chain couples TRBV3-1 to TRBJ2-2; TRBD1 aligns across 7 bases. The CDR3 sequence is 15 residues long. Germline V gene lookup returns CDR1 LGHDT and CDR2 YNNKEL (reference sequence). In DNA form, the CDR3 reads TGTGCCAGCAGGCAAGGGACAGCGAACACCGGGGAGCTGTTTTTT. It is translated as CASRQGTANTGELFF.

The chain carries TRBV11-2 and TRBJ2-4; 7 nucleotides match TRBD1. J lost 13 bases, V lost 2 bases, and 14 bases had no gene match. The CDR3 is 15 residues long. From germline, CDR1 is SGHAT and CDR2 FQNNGV. The CDR3 nucleotides read TGTGCCAGCAGCTTAACCGGGACAGTCAAAGAGATCCAGTACTTC. As protein: CASSLTGTVKEIQYF.

Comments on this clonotype: One end of the junction fails to match germline, which may point to a read error. The gene calls are TRBV27 and TRBJ2-1; D ambiguous. This CDR3 has 13 amino acids. Per the germline V gene, CDR1 is MNHEY and CDR2 is SMNVEV (reference sequence). In nucleotides, the CDR3 is TGTGCCAGCAGTTCACGACCCACGAATGTGCAGTTCTTC. Its protein product is CASSSRPTNVQFF.

This clonotype has a handful of counts. CDR3 loop: CASRLPDVVFGYTF. The CDR3, as DNA: TGTGCCAGCAGGCTCCCCGATGTGGTGTTTGGCTACACCTTC. The rearrangement joins TRBV28 to TRBJ1-2; the D is unclear. Germline V lookup: CDR1 MDHEN, CDR2 SYDVKM. The CDR3 length is 14 residues. Trimming removed 6 bases at V and 7 bases at J, with 18 bases between.